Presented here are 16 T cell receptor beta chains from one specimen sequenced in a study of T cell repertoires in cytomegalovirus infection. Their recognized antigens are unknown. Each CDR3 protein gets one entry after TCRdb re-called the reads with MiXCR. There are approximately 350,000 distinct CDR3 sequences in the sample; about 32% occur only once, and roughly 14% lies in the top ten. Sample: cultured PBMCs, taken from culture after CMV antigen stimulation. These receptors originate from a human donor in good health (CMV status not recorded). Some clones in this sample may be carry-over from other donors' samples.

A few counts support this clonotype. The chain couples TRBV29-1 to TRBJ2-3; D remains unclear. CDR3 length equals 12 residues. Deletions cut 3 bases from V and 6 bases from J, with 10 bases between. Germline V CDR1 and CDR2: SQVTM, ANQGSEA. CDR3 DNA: TGCAGCGTTGACCCACCGAATGATACGCAGTATTTT. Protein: CSVDPPNDTQYF.

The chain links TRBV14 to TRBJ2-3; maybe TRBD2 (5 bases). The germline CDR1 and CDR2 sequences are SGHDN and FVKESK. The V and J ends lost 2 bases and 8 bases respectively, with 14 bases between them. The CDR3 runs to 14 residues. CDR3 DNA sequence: TGTGCCAGCAGCCAATACCCCGACGGGGTTACGCAGTATTTT. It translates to CASSQYPDGVTQYF. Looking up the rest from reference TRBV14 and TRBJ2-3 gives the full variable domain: EAGVTQFPSHSVIEKGQTVTLRCDPISGHDNLYWYRRVMGKEIKFLLHFVKESKQDESGMPNNRFLAERTGGTYSTLKVQPAELEDSGVYFCASSQYPDGVTQYFGPGTRLTVL.

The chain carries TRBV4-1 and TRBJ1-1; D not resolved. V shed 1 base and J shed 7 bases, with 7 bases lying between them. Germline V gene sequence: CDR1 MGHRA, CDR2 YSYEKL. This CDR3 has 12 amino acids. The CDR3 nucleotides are TGCGCCAGCAGCCAAGGTGGCAGTGAAGCTTTCTTT. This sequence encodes CASSQGGSEAFF.

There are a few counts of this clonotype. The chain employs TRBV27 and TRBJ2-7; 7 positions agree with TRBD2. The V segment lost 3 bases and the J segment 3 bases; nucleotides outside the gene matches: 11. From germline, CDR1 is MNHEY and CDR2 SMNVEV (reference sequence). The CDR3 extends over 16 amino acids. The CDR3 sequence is CASSLQGGLGFYEQYF. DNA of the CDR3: TGTGCCAGCAGTTTGCAGGGAGGGTTGGGTTTCTACGAGCAGTACTTC.

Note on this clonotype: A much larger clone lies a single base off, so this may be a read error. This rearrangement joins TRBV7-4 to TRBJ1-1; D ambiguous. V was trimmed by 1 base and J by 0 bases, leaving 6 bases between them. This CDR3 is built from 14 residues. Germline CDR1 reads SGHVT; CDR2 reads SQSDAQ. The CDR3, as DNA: TGTGCCAGCAGCTTAGGGGCGGTGAACACTGAAGCTTTCTTT. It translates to CASSLGAVNTEAFF.

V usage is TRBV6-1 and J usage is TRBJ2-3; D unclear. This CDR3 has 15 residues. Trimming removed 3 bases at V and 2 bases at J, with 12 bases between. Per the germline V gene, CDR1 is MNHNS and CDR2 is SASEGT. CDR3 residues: CASSDFLSTTDTQYF. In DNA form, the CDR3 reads TGTGCCAGCAGTGATTTTCTCTCGACCACAGATACGCAGTATTTT.

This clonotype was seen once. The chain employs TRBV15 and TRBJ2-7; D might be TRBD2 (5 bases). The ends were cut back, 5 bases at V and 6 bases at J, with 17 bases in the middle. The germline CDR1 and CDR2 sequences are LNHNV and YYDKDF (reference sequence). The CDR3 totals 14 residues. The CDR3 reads CATSLSLEVAEQYV. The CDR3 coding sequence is TGTGCCACCAGCTTGTCACTAGAAGTGGCCGAGCAGTACGTC.

The CDR3 reads CASRYYRSFGELFF. CDR3 DNA sequence: TGTGCCAGCAGATATTACAGGTCCTTCGGGGAGCTGTTTTTT. This sequence joins TRBV7-3 and TRBJ2-2, with TRBD1 as a possible D gene (5 bases). This CDR3 region has 14 residues. The germline V and J ends were trimmed by 6 bases and 7 bases, with 15 bases remaining between them. Germline CDR1 and CDR2: SGHTA and FQGTGA.

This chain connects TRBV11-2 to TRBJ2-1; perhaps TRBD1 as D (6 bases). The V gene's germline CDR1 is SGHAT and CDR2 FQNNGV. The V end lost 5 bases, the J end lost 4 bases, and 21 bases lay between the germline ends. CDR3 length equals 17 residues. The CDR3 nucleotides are TGTGCCAGCAGCACTCCCACCTATCGACAGGTATACAATGAGCAGTTCTTC. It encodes CASSTPTYRQVYNEQFF.

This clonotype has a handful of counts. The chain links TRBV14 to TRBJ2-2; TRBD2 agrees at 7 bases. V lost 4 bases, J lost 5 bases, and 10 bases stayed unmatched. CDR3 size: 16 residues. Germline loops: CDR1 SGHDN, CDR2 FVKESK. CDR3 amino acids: CASSPPGLTGTGELFF. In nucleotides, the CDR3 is TGTGCCAGCAGCCCTCCGGGACTAACTGGGACCGGGGAGCTGTTTTTT.

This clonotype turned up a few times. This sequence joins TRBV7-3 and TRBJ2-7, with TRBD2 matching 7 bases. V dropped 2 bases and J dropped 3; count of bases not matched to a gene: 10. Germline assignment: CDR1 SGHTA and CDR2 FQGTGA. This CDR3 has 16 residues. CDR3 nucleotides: TGTGCCAGCAGCTTACTCGCGGGAGCCAAAAGCTACGAGCAGTACTTC. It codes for CASSLLAGAKSYEQYF.

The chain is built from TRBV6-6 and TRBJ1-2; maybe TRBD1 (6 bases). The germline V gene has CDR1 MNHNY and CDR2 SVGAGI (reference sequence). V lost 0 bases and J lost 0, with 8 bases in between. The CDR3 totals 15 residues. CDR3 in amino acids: CASSYSGTTNYGYTF. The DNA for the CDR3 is TGTGCCAGCAGTTACTCAGGGACAACTAACTATGGCTACACCTTC.

CDR3 in amino acids: CASRTGTGSTGELFF. For the CDR3, the DNA is TGTGCCAGCAGAACCGGGACAGGGTCCACCGGGGAGCTGTTTTTT. V is TRBV28 and J is TRBJ2-2, with 9 bases lining up with TRBD1. With 6 bases clipped from V and 4 bases from J, the junction kept 6 bases outside the gene matches. From germline, CDR1 is MDHEN and CDR2 SYDVKM. The length of the CDR3 is 15 residues.

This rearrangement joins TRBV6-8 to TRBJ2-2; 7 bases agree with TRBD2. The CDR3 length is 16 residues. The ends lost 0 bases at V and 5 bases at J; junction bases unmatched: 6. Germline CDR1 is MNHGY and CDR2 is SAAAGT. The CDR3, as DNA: TGTGCCAGCAGTTACTCGGGCGGGAGAAGGACCGGGGAGCTGTTTTTT. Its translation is CASSYSGGRRTGELFF.

The CDR3 bases are TGTGCCAGCAGTCCTCAGGGGGCTGGAAACACCATATATTTT. It yields the protein CASSPQGAGNTIYF. The rearrangement uses TRBV12-3 or TRBV12-4 and TRBJ1-3, with TRBD1 matching over 7 bases. J was trimmed by 2 bases and V by 5 bases; bases with no gene match: 3. This CDR3 is 14 amino acids long.

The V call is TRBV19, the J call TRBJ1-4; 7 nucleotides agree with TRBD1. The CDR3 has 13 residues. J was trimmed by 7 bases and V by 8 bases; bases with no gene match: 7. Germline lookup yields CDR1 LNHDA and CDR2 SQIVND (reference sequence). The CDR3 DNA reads TGTGCCAGTGCCGGGACAGTACCTGAAAAACTGTTTTTT. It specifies CASAGTVPEKLFF.